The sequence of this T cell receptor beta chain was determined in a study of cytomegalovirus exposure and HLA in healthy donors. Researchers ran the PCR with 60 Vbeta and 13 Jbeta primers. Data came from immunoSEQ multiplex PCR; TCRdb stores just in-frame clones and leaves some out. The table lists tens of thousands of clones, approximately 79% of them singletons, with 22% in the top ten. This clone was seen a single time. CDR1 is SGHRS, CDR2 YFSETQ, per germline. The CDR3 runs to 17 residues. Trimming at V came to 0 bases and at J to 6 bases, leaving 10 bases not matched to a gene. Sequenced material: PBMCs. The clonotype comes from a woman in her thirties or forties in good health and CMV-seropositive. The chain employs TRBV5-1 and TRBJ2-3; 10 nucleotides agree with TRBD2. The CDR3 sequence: CASSLVASGGGLDTQYF. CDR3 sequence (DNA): TGCGCCAGCAGCTTGGTTGCTAGCGGGGGAGGCTTGGATACGCAGTATTTT.